The rows below give T cell receptor beta chains drawn from one sample of a study of CD8 T cells in ankylosing spondylitis. Using its own MiXCR run on the 5' RACE reads, TCRdb lists one record per CDR3 protein. Among around 130,000 distinct CDR3 sequences listed, 7% were seen once. The sequenced sample was blood, either unsorted or a sorted T cell fraction (not recorded which). The receptors derive from a male donor with ankylosing spondylitis or in good health (not recorded which). CDR3s include the opening cysteine and the closing phenylalanine or tryptophan. A D gene is named only where the DNA matches it firmly. Only part of the rows carry a size: once, few, many, or a class if the clone is expanded.

D gene	J gene	clone size	V gene	CDR3 protein	CDR3 DNA
NA	TRBJ1-1	many	TRBV5-1	CASSLAGLANTEAFF	TGCGCCAGCAGCTTGGCAGGGTTGGCGAACACTGAAGCTTTCTTT
TRBD1	TRBJ1-4	many	TRBV7-2	CASSERQGSEKLFF	TGTGCCAGCAGCGAACGACAGGGTAGTGAAAAACTGTTTTTT
NA	TRBJ2-3	many	TRBV27	CASSLSGGGPDTQYF	TGTGCCAGCAGTTTATCAGGAGGGGGCCCAGATACGCAGTATTTT
NA	TRBJ2-7	many	TRBV20-1	CSASTDRSYEQYF	TGCAGTGCTAGCACGGACCGATCCTACGAGCAGTACTTC
TRBD1	TRBJ1-6	many	TRBV5-6	CASSRDSNSPLHF	TGTGCCAGCAGCCGGGACAGTAATTCACCCCTCCACTTT
TRBD1	TRBJ1-1	many	TRBV7-2	CASSLAGTDTEAFF	TGCGCCAGCAGCTTGGCAGGGACAGACACTGAAGCTTTCTTT
TRBD1	TRBJ2-7	many	TRBV30	CAWSVDRAEFSEQYF	TGTGCCTGGAGTGTCGACAGGGCGGAATTTAGCGAGCAGTACTTC
TRBD1	TRBJ1-5	many	TRBV6-1	CASNHKWTGGKEPQHF	TGTGCCAGCAACCACAAATGGACAGGGGGCAAGGAGCCCCAGCATTTT
NA	TRBJ1-4	many	TRBV27	CASSSNLGRGGVKLFF	TGTGCCAGCAGTTCCAATCTGGGGAGGGGAGGAGTAAAACTGTTTTTT
TRBD1	TRBJ1-1	NA	TRBV5-1	CASSLGQGGAEAFF	TGCGCCAGCAGCTTGGGACAGGGAGGCGCTGAAGCTTTCTTT
TRBD1	TRBJ2-2	many	TRBV20-1	CSASAGGRTGELFF	TGCAGTGCTAGTGCAGGGGGTAGGACCGGGGAGCTGTTTTTT
TRBD1	TRBJ1-2	many	TRBV5-1	CASSLGDRESNGYTF	TGCGCCAGCAGCTTGGGGGACAGGGAGTCCAATGGCTACACCTTC